Listed below are T cell receptor beta chains from one sample, sequenced in a study of cytomegalovirus exposure and HLA in healthy donors. Here immunoSEQ multiplex PCR was the method, and the copy in TCRdb shows in-frame clones only, minus some. The sample yields approximately 170,000 clones, more than 60% seen once. Sequencing was carried out using PBMCs. These receptors were obtained from a female donor in good health and CMV-seronegative. Each CDR3 is given with its conserved first and last residue. The D gene is left open where the match is weak.

. | TRBV4-3 | CASSQDPAGSNYGYTF
. | TRBV5-1 | CASSFGVNGNTIYF
. | TRBV9 | CASSITGDTQYF
TRBD2 | TRBV5-4 | CASSGSGLITGELFF
. | TRBV28 | CASSNMQGKNTEAFF
. | TRBV18 | CASSPTAEGGYTF
TRBD2 | TRBV10-1 | CARGGLAGGSYEQYF
. | TRBV11-3 | CASSLVRGPQPQHF
TRBD1 | TRBV7-2 | CASSSNRDSYEQYF
. | TRBV21-1 | CASSKALFGEGGDFTDTQYF
. | TRBV27 | CANSLSQGPYEQYF
. | TRBV19 | CASSIDLAGRNTEAFF
. | TRBV30 | CAWNRGGSYEQYF
TRBD1 | TRBV6-5 | CASTAGGRDGELFF
. | TRBV7-8 | CASSLDQGIRAEQFF
TRBD1 | TRBV14 | CASSQVLGGPYNEQFF
TRBD2 | TRBV7-6 | CASSFSGGNSGANVLTF
. | TRBV6-5 | CASSYSIIYEQYF
. | TRBV4-3 | CASSQDSKPGELFF
. | TRBV30 | CAWKGRGWEETQYF
. | TRBV18 | CASSPAGVGNTIYF
. | TRBV15 | CATSRAVGKGEEKLFF
. | TRBV9 | CASSVGSDSGNEQFF
TRBD1 | TRBV19 | CASSRGTGYDTDTQYF
. | TRBV19 | CASNARGGNQPQHF
TRBD1 | TRBV19 | CASSDRAYNSPLHF
. | TRBV28 | CASNTGTDNSPLHF
TRBD2 | TRBV6-4 | CASSDRSGGGTDTQYF
TRBD1 | TRBV5-6 | CASSPGTGRGNEKLFF
. | TRBV6-1 | CASSEWRVNQPQHF
. | TRBV9 | CASSVEGGAPDTQYF
TRBD2 | TRBV6-1 | CASSDRRGARSTDTQYF
TRBD2 | TRBV28 | CASCSPGGNSYEQYF
. | TRBV18 | CASLTSSTGELFF
TRBD1 | TRBV7-7 | CASSLVTGGYTEAFF
. | TRBV4-1 | CASSQGRGTGELFF
. | TRBV4-1 | CASSQPEGGLNSPLHF
TRBD1 | TRBV6-6 | CASSYAGQGNGGELFF
TRBD1 | TRBV19 | CASSATGEVGQPQHF
. | TRBV7-7 | CASSLGPSMDEQFF
TRBD2 | TRBV6-5 | CASRIAGLDSDTQYF
TRBD1 | TRBV23-1 | CASSQKSLDRGRTEAFF
. | TRBV5-1 | CASSLAGWERNTGELFF
. | TRBV18 | CASSIEQETQYF
. | TRBV5-4 | CASSLADSHSGNTIYF
. | TRBV5-4 | CASSLDLFGGTQETQYF